These T cell receptor beta chains were read from a single sample in a study of cytomegalovirus exposure and HLA in healthy donors. Profiled with immunoSEQ multiplex PCR; TCRdb holds only in-frame clones, not every one. Of over 150,000 clones listed, over 80% are singletons. Sample: PBMCs. The receptor source for this set is a man over 45 in good health and CMV-seronegative. The CDR3 runs from the conserved cysteine through the conserved F or W. A D gene is named only where the DNA matches it firmly.

TRBV7-2,TRBJ2-2,-,CASSFMGSLATGELFF
TRBV5-1,TRBJ2-2,TRBD1,CASTKGDRNTGELFF
TRBV4-1,-,-,CASSPGHFYEQYF
TRBV5-1,TRBJ1-1,TRBD1,CASSPGTGVSPEAFF
TRBV28,TRBJ2-2,-,CASLATHTGELFF
TRBV14,TRBJ2-7,-,CASSQEGGPTYEQYF
TRBV18,TRBJ1-5,TRBD1,CASSPPGQGSQPQHF
TRBV19,TRBJ2-1,-,CASNPSSSYNEQFF
TRBV6-5,TRBJ2-7,-,CASSYLEFGEQYF
TRBV7-2,TRBJ1-3,-,CASSLVSSGNTIYF
TRBV4-2,TRBJ2-5,TRBD1,CASSQGTGGAVKETQYF
TRBV28,TRBJ2-7,-,CASNVVRAPYEQYF
TRBV4-1,TRBJ2-5,TRBD1,CASSQGRGRVETQYF
TRBV5-4,TRBJ2-7,TRBD2,CASSSKVSGRAGGSYEQYF
TRBV5-6,TRBJ1-4,-,CASSRGVAEKLFF
TRBV29-1,TRBJ1-1,-,CSVEGVQGVNTEAFF
TRBV27,TRBJ2-3,TRBD1,CASSPDRGRRDTQYF